These 9 T cell receptor beta chains came from one sample sequenced in a study of blood T cells in healthy people across ages. A sample-barcoded 5' primer and a J-beta primer mix were used in a second PCR of roughly 7 to 11 cycles. TCRdb re-called the 5' RACE reads through MiXCR, storing one row per CDR3 protein. Of about 620,000 distinct CDR3 sequences listed, over 40% are singletons. Specimen: blood. These receptors were taken from a woman at least 80 years old in good health.

J is TRBJ2-5 and V is TRBV12-3 or TRBV12-4, with D possibly being TRBD1 (5 bases). The tail of the sequence fits TRBJ2-7 better, so the J call may be wrong. This CDR3 region has 13 residues. CDR3 region: CASSPHQGSEQYF. The CDR3 DNA reads TGTGCCAGCAGTCCCCACCAGGGATCCGAGCAGTACTTC.

The chain combines TRBV29-1 with TRBJ1-5, with 8 bases matching TRBD1. This CDR3 is 13 amino acids long. The V gene's germline CDR1 is SQVTM and CDR2 ANQGSEA. V lost 7 bases and J lost 5; bases outside the gene matches: 7. Here the CDR3 reads CSATTGVDQPQHF. The DNA of the CDR3 is TGCAGCGCTACGACAGGGGTGGATCAGCCCCAGCATTTT.

A few counts support this clonotype. At one end, the junction sequence differs from germline, possibly due to a read error. The chain joins TRBV5-1 to TRBJ2-3, with 12 nucleotides matching TRBD2. The CDR3 loop spans 16 amino acids. Per the germline V gene, CDR1 is SGHRS and CDR2 is YFSETQ. CDR3 protein: CASSSSGRAGTGTQYF. CDR3 bases: TGCGCCAGCAGCTCTAGCGGGAGGGCCGGCACAGGTACGCAGTATTTT.

The CDR3 reads CASSYAGPTYGYTF. The CDR3 coding sequence is TGTGCCAGCAGTTACGCCGGACCAACTTATGGCTACACCTTC. The chain carries TRBV6-5 and TRBJ1-2; D ambiguous. Germline loops: CDR1 MNHEY, CDR2 SVGAGI. Trimming removed 2 bases at V and 5 bases at J, with 12 bases between. The CDR3 has 14 residues.

The J gene is TRBJ1-2, the V gene TRBV7-9; no clear D gene. Between the trimmed V and J ends, which lost 5 bases and 4 bases, there was a span of 11 bases. This CDR3 is 13 amino acids long. The V gene's germline CDR1 is SEHNR and CDR2 FQNEAQ (reference sequence). The CDR3 nucleotides are TGTGCCAGCAGCCGCGACGCCACCTATGGCTACACCTTC. Protein sequence: CASSRDATYGYTF.

Ten or more counts support this clonotype. The CDR3 DNA reads as TGCAGCGTTGTGGGGACTGGGACAGTTGACGAGCAGTACTTC. Amino acids: CSVVGTGTVDEQYF. V is TRBV29-1 and J is TRBJ2-7; the D gene is possibly TRBD1 (7 bases). Trimming removed 4 bases from V and 5 bases from J, with 18 bases in between. CDR1 is SQVTM and CDR2 is ANQGSEA in the germline V gene. This CDR3 has 14 residues.

This clonotype was seen ten or more times. This chain joins TRBV20-1 and TRBJ2-3; no clear D gene. V was shortened by 6 bases and J by 1 base, with 14 bases between the two germline ends. The CDR3 is 14 amino acids. The germline V gene has CDR1 DFQATT and CDR2 SNEGSKA (reference sequence). The CDR3 sequence is CSAPGRGRTDTQYF. CDR3 nucleotides: TGCAGTGCCCCAGGTAGAGGCCGCACAGATACGCAGTATTTT.

This clonotype has at least ten counts. The V and J genes are TRBV15 and TRBJ1-2, with D possibly matching TRBD1 (6 bases). The CDR3 is made up of 15 amino acids. The V end lost 8 bases, the J end lost 6 bases, and 22 bases lay between the germline ends. Germline V CDR1 and CDR2: LNHNV, YYDKDF (reference sequence). The CDR3 region has the DNA TGTGCCACCTCCCTGGAGTTGCAGGGGTACAATGGCTACACCTTC. Protein product: CATSLELQGYNGYTF.

To note about this clonotype: It may be a read error: a sequence one base away is much more abundant. The gene calls are TRBV6-1 and TRBJ1-5, with 7 bases aligning to TRBD1. Germline V CDR1 and CDR2: MNHNS, SASEGT. CDR3 length: 15 amino acids. The CDR3 is CTSSEGGTVNQPQHF. The DNA for the CDR3 is TGTACCAGCAGTGAAGGAGGGACAGTAAATCAGCCCCAGCATTTT.